The 9 T cell receptor beta chains listed next were all sequenced from one sample in a study of shared clonotypes between healthy human individuals. Naive CD8 cells lacked CD45RO and underwent positive selection for CCR7, leaving out terminally differentiated effector memory CD45RA+ cells. Method: immunoSEQ multiplex PCR; TCRdb's copy keeps in-frame clones and lacks some. The data hold about 550,000 clones, with nearly 97% observed a single time. Input material: naive CD8+ T cells sorted from blood. The receptors here all came from a woman aged 30 to 39 in good health.

The genes are TRBV7-8 and TRBJ2-1, with 10 bases identical to TRBD2. Trimming removed 2 bases from V and 4 bases from J; junction bases left unmatched: 8. CDR1 is SGHVS and CDR2 is FQNEAQ in the germline V gene. The CDR3 totals 17 residues. The CDR3 DNA sequence: TGTGCCAGCAGCTTATTTCCTAGCGGGAGTGAGTACAATGAGCAGTTCTTC. It is translated as CASSLFPSGSEYNEQFF. Drawing the rest from reference TRBV7-8 and TRBJ2-1, the complete variable domain is GAGVSQSPRYKVAKRGQDVALRCDPISGHVSLFWYQQALGQGPEFLTYFQNEAQLDKSGLPSDRFFAERPEGSVSTLKIQRTQQEDSAVYLCASSLFPSGSEYNEQFFGPGTRLTVL.

J is TRBJ2-7 and V is TRBV28; D not certain. Trimming cost V 4 bases and J 2 bases, with 15 bases left between them. CDR3 length equals 15 residues. Germline V gene sequence: CDR1 MDHEN, CDR2 SYDVKM. The CDR3 sequence: CASSSVVGLAYEQYF. Here the CDR3 DNA reads TGTGCCAGCAGTTCCGTAGTAGGTTTGGCCTACGAGCAGTACTTC.

The chain joins TRBV27 to TRBJ1-4; a weak D match, TRBD1 (5 bases). The CDR3 is made up of 17 amino acids. Germline V CDR1 and CDR2: MNHEY, SMNVEV (reference sequence). Trimming left V 3 bases short and J 6 bases short, with 20 bases between. As DNA, the CDR3 is TGTGCCAGCAGTTTTTCCCTTCTTTGGGGGAGGGATGAAAAACTGTTTTTT. Residues: CASSFSLLWGRDEKLFF.

This clone was picked up one time. V and J are TRBV27 and TRBJ1-1; 7 bases agree with TRBD1. J gave up 6 bases and V 2 bases, and 12 bases lay outside the gene matches. Germline CDR1 is MNHEY and CDR2 is SMNVEV (reference sequence). The CDR3 is 16 residues long. For the CDR3, the DNA is TGTGCCAGCAGTTTAGGAGGAATGGCAGGGGGGCCTGAAGCTTTCTTT. As protein: CASSLGGMAGGPEAFF.

The chain has TRBV4-2 and TRBJ2-1; 8 nucleotides match TRBD2. The germline V gene has CDR1 LGHNA and CDR2 YNFKEQ. V lost 0 bases, J lost 3 bases, and 4 bases stayed unmatched. The length of the CDR3 is 16 residues. This chain's CDR3 is CASSQEPAGVYNEQFF. The CDR3 DNA sequence: TGTGCCAGCAGCCAAGAGCCAGCGGGAGTCTACAATGAGCAGTTCTTC.

The V and J genes are TRBV6-5 and TRBJ1-2; D possibly corresponds to TRBD1 (5 bases). Trimming took off 2 bases at V and 7 bases at J, with 8 bases between the two ends. CDR3 length equals 12 residues. Germline V gives CDR1 MNHEY, CDR2 SVGAGI. The CDR3 DNA follows: TGTGCCAGCAGTTACGGTGGGACTGGCTACACCTTC. This encodes CASSYGGTGYTF.

This chain connects TRBV14 to TRBJ2-7; no clear D. The CDR3 length is 12 residues. V was shortened by 1 base and J by 9 bases, with 10 bases between the two germline ends. From germline, CDR1 is SGHDN and CDR2 FVKESK. Here the CDR3 DNA reads TGTGCCAGCAGCCAAGGCCGCGTCGGGCAGTACTTC. Amino acid sequence: CASSQGRVGQYF. Variable domain in full (rest from reference TRBV14 and TRBJ2-7): EAGVTQFPSHSVIEKGQTVTLRCDPISGHDNLYWYRRVMGKEIKFLLHFVKESKQDESGMPNNRFLAERTGGTYSTLKVQPAELEDSGVYFCASSQGRVGQYFGPGTRLTVT.

The count of this clone is one. The V call is TRBV28, the J call TRBJ2-2; 9 bases fit TRBD1. The germline V gene has CDR1 MDHEN and CDR2 SYDVKM. The CDR3 runs to 16 residues. With 8 bases clipped from V and 0 bases from J, the junction kept 7 bases outside the gene matches. The CDR3 here is CASDRGYRANTGELFF. CDR3 in DNA: TGTGCCAGCGACAGGGGGTACAGGGCGAACACCGGGGAGCTGTTTTTT. Using reference TRBV28 and TRBJ2-2 for the parts outside the CDR3, the full variable domain is DVKVTQSSRYLVKRTGEKVFLECVQDMDHENMFWYRQDPGLGLRLIYFSYDVKMKEKGDIPEGYSVSREKKERFSLILESASTNQTSMYLCASDRGYRANTGELFFGEGSRLTVL.

In its sample, this clone was seen once. The genes are TRBV11-2 and TRBJ1-3, with D possibly being TRBD1 (5 bases). Germline V gives CDR1 SGHAT, CDR2 FQNNGV. The CDR3 runs to 16 residues. V was trimmed by 0 bases and J by 2 bases, leaving 11 bases between them. Here the CDR3 DNA reads TGTGCCAGCAGCTTAGATCAGGCAGGGCCTGGAAACACCATATATTTT. It yields the protein CASSLDQAGPGNTIYF.